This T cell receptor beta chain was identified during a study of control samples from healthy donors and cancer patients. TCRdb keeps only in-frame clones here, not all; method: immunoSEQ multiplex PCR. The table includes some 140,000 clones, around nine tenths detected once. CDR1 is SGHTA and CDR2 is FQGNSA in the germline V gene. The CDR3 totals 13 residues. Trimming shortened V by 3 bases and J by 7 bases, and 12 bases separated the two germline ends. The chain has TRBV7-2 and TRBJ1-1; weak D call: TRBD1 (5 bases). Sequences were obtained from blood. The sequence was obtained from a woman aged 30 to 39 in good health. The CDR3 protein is CASSFRDGIEAFF. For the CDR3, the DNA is TGTGCCAGCAGCTTCCGGGACGGAATTGAAGCTTTCTTT.